The 10 T cell receptor beta chains in this list originate from one sample, sequenced in a study of beta chain bispecific antibodies for T cell cancers. Blood mononuclear cells were expanded for around three days using either OKT3 anti-CD3 antibody or CD3/CD28 beads. Which antigens these TCRs recognize remains unknown. General study results and limits: Most targeted TRBV signal came from the leukemia cell line cells, not normal T cells.

TCRdb re-called the 5' RACE reads with MiXCR, one entry per CDR3 protein. Of 8,400 or so distinct CDR3 sequences listed, 2.2% were seen once; the top ten hold roughly 70%. Material: T cells from a healthy donor cultured with Jurkat leukemia cells, obtained from a culture containing an anti-CD19 bispecific antibody. The receptor source for this set is a human donor in good health. Some clones in this sample may be carry-over from other donors' samples.

This clonotype was seen many times. The V and J genes are TRBV20-1 and TRBJ2-1; the D is unclear. The CDR3 sequence is 10 residues long. Trimming left V 8 bases short and J 9 bases short, with 11 bases between. Germline CDR1 is DFQATT and CDR2 is SNEGSKA (reference sequence). This CDR3 reads CSYSTGEQFF. CDR3 DNA sequence: TGCAGTTATTCGACTGGTGAGCAGTTCTTC.

This clonotype was detected many times. V is TRBV7-9 and J is TRBJ2-2; D is undetermined. CDR1 SEHNR and CDR2 FQNEAQ come from the germline V gene (reference sequence). V lost 2 bases and J lost 4, with 2 bases in between. The CDR3 contains 12 residues. The CDR3, as DNA: TGTGCCAGCAGCTTAAGCACCGGGGAGCTGTTTTTT. It is translated as CASSLSTGELFF.

This clonotype was observed at least ten times. V gene TRBV19 combines with J gene TRBJ1-5; D is ambiguous. CDR3 length: 17 residues. V was cut by 3 bases and J by 3 bases, with 18 bases left in between. Germline CDR1 is LNHDA and CDR2 is SQIVND (reference sequence). The CDR3 DNA reads as TGTGCCAGTAGTATCGAGGGTTTTCTTTTTTCCAATCAGCCCCAGCATTTT. It yields the protein CASSIEGFLFSNQPQHF.

This clonotype appeared many times. CDR3 sequence: CSASYVGRGYGYTF. In DNA, the CDR3 is TGCAGTGCTAGTTATGTCGGGCGAGGCTATGGCTACACCTTC. The chain carries TRBV20-1 and TRBJ1-2, with D unclear. CDR3 length equals 14 residues. V lost 3 bases, J lost 4 bases, and 15 bases lay in between. Looked up from germline, CDR1 is DFQATT and CDR2 is SNEGSKA (reference sequence).

This clonotype was counted at least ten times. The chain links TRBV18 to TRBJ2-1; 8 nucleotides align to TRBD2. V trimming: 6 bases; J trimming: 3 bases; junction bases outside the gene matches: 1. This CDR3 is built from 13 residues. Germline V gives CDR1 KGHSH, CDR2 LQKENI. The CDR3 is CASSGGDYNEQFF. The CDR3 DNA reads as TGTGCCAGCTCCGGGGGGGACTACAATGAGCAGTTCTTC.

In its sample, this clonotype is medium-sized. The chain combines TRBV5-1 with TRBJ2-7, with D unclear. With 4 bases removed from V and 2 bases from J, the gap between germline ends came to 10 bases. Germline CDR1 reads SGHRS; CDR2 reads YFSETQ. This CDR3 is 13 amino acids long. CDR3: CASSPTEAYEQYF. The CDR3 coding sequence is TGCGCCAGCAGCCCTACAGAGGCCTACGAGCAGTACTTC. Supplemented by reference TRBV5-1 and TRBJ2-7, the full variable domain reads KAGVTQTPRYLIKTRGQQVTLSCSPISGHRSVSWYQQTPGQGLQFLFEYFSETQRNKGNFPGRFSGRQFSNSRSEMNVSTLELGDSALYLCASSPTEAYEQYFGPGTRLTVT.

CDR3 amino acids: CASSIEGYNEQFF. The DNA of the CDR3 is TGTGCCAGTAGTATCGAAGGCTACAATGAGCAGTTCTTC. The J gene is TRBJ2-1, the V gene TRBV19; unclear D gene. The length of the CDR3 is 13 residues. V lost 3 bases to trimming and J lost 3 bases, with 6 bases between them. The germline gives CDR1 LNHDA, CDR2 SQIVND (reference sequence).

The table lists this clonotype with many counts. The chain links TRBV5-1 to TRBJ2-1, with D unclear. V was cut by 1 base and J by 7 bases, with 9 bases left in between. The CDR3 has 13 amino acids. Per germline, CDR1 SGHRS and CDR2 YFSETQ. This CDR3 is CASSLILGNEQFF. Here the CDR3 DNA reads TGCGCCAGCAGCTTGATACTTGGGAATGAGCAGTTCTTC.

This clonotype has just a few counts. This may stem from a read error, because a much larger clone lies one nucleotide away. The rearrangement links TRBV6-5 to TRBJ2-7, with D perhaps matching TRBD2 (5 bases). CDR1 is MNHEY and CDR2 is SVGAGI in the germline V gene. The V gene lost 5 bases and the J gene lost 0 bases, with 14 bases spanning the gap. There are 15 residues in the CDR3. The CDR3 DNA reads TGTGCCAGCAGTGACCGGAACGGGAACTCCTACGAGCAGTACTTC. It is translated as CASSDRNGNSYEQYF.

This clonotype was counted ten times or more. The chain joins TRBV7-8 to TRBJ1-1; D unresolved. V was trimmed by 4 bases and J by 5 bases, leaving 17 bases between them. Germline V gene data show CDR1 as SGHVS and CDR2 as FQNEAQ. This CDR3 is 15 amino acids long. The CDR3 is CASSSGTSPGTEAFF. CDR3 bases: TGTGCCAGCAGCTCAGGCACCTCACCGGGGACTGAAGCTTTCTTT.